This T cell receptor (beta chain) was identified during a study of T cells in localized non-small cell lung cancer. Study outcomes and limitations: Overall survival was longer when the density of T cells in the blood was higher. Only one tumor region was sequenced, so heterogeneity remains possible. Uninvolved adjacent lung showed peak T cell clonality, exceeding tumor. The study detected a median approximately 50 of the top 100 tumor clones in adjacent lung.

A remark on this clone: Its target is not known.

Trimming took 6 bases from V and 0 from J, leaving 3 bases between them. The CDR3 extends over 13 amino acids. CDR1 and CDR2 from the germline V gene are SGHAT and FQNNGV. Clones were sequenced by immunoSEQ multiplex PCR, and TCRdb holds only the in-frame ones, with some missing. This table has fewer than 100,000 clones, around 90% appearing once. The source is a man aged 40-75 years with stage I squamous cell lung carcinoma. This specimen was peripheral blood, taken before any cancer treatment. The rearrangement uses TRBV11-2 and TRBJ2-6, with D hard to call. The CDR3 nucleotides are TGTGCCAGCAGACCCTCTGGGGCCAACGTCCTGACTTTC. Its translation: CASRPSGANVLTF.